This is a list of T cell receptor beta chains from one sample in a study of blood T cell repertoires in COVID-19. Sequencing was performed with immunoSEQ multiplex PCR; in TCRdb, only in-frame clones are kept and a portion is missing. The sample lists approximately 120,000 clones; approximately 82% were seen once. Sequencing was done on a sample of peripheral blood. The receptors were sampled from a woman aged 55-70 years with acute or convalescent COVID-19. The CDR3 runs from the conserved cysteine through the conserved F or W. Fields, in order: D gene, J gene, clone size, V gene, CDR3 protein, CDR3 DNA. A D gene is named only where the DNA matches it firmly. Clone size appears in some rows only: once, few, many, or a class for an expanded clone.

>-|TRBJ2-1|-|TRBV11-3
CASSLGSYHLNEQFF
TGTGCCAGCAGCTTAGGGAGTTATCATCTCAATGAGCAGTTCTTC
>TRBD1|TRBJ1-2|-|TRBV18
CASSTSTGGSRYGYTF
TGTGCCAGCTCAACCTCCACAGGGGGCAGTAGGTATGGCTACACCTTC
>-|TRBJ2-2|-|TRBV28
CASSSTGFGEELFF
TGTGCCAGCAGTTCCACAGGGTTCGGTGAGGAGCTGTTTTTT
>TRBD1|TRBJ1-2|-|TRBV7-9
CASSSNTGTDSNYGYTF
TGTGCCAGCAGTTCAAATACCGGGACAGACTCTAACTATGGCTACACCTTC
>-|TRBJ2-6|-|TRBV28
CASSSPTGLRISGANVLTF
TGTGCCAGCAGTTCCCCCACAGGGCTCCGTATCTCTGGGGCCAACGTCCTGACTTTC
>TRBD2|TRBJ2-1|-|TRBV5-1
CASSPSGGSYNEQFF
TGCGCCAGCAGCCCTTCGGGAGGCTCCTACAATGAGCAGTTCTTC
>TRBD2|TRBJ2-5|-|TRBV7-9
CASSHLAVQETQYF
TGTGCCAGCAGCCATCTAGCGGTGCAAGAGACCCAGTACTTC
>TRBD2|TRBJ2-5|few|TRBV9
CASSAVAGGRQETQYF
TGTGCCAGCAGCGCAGTGGCGGGAGGGCGACAAGAGACCCAGTACTTC
>TRBD2|TRBJ2-5|-|TRBV28
CASSPLGAGGQETQYF
TGTGCCAGCAGTCCCCTGGGGGCGGGAGGGCAAGAGACCCAGTACTTC
>-|TRBJ1-5|-|TRBV12-3/TRBV12-4
CASSFQGEPQHF
TGTGCCAGCAGTTTTCAGGGTGAGCCCCAGCATTTT
>-|TRBJ1-2|-|TRBV7-2
CASSLKPYGYTF
TGTGCCAGCAGCTTAAAGCCCTATGGCTACACCTTC